This T cell receptor (beta chain) is drawn from a study of blood T cell repertoires in COVID-19. Turning to the study itself: COVID-19 samples collected from the United States, Italy and Spain covered acute and convalescent phases. Sample material is recorded as cDNA or gDNA derived from T cells, B-cell-depleted T cells, or PBMCs.

This CDR3 spans 16 amino acids. Germline loops: CDR1 SQVTM, CDR2 ANQGSEA. Deletions cut 6 bases from V and 4 bases from J, with 22 bases between. Authors' analysis steps: Amplifying reference gene primers gave estimates of nucleated cell counts. Produced via immunoSEQ multiplex PCR; TCRdb's table is partial and in-frame only. D and trimming were read from the DNA, whereas the V and J calls and clone size are those reported in that table. There are roughly 230,000 clones in the sample; less than 90% occur only once, and over 1.5% lies in the top ten. The chain employs TRBV29-1 and TRBJ1-5; possible D gene TRBD1, 6 bases. This receptor was taken from a man aged 70 or older with acute or convalescent COVID-19. What was sequenced was peripheral blood. The CDR3 DNA reads as TGCAGCGTGCTAGAAGGTGGGACAAGTTTGAATCAGCCCCAGCATTTT. This sequence encodes CSVLEGGTSLNQPQHF.